Presented here are 11 T cell receptor beta chains from one specimen sequenced in a study of T cells of healthy individuals. A single record per CDR3 protein comes from TCRdb applying MiXCR to the 5' RACE reads. The data show more than 60,000 distinct CDR3 sequences, around 15% seen once. Every receptor here comes from a human donor in good health.

The gene calls are TRBV6-4 and TRBJ2-3; 8 nucleotides agree with TRBD2. The CDR3 has 14 residues. The junction had 1 base not matched to a gene; V was cut back by 3 bases and J by 2 bases. Germline loops: CDR1 MRHNA, CDR2 SNTAGT. CDR3 in DNA: TGTGCCAGCAGTGAGCGGGAGGTCACAGATACGCAGTATTTT. Translation: CASSEREVTDTQYF.

This clonotype was detected only a few times. The chain couples TRBV7-2 to TRBJ2-3; 7 bases are shared with TRBD2. The CDR3 is 17 residues long. Germline V lookup: CDR1 SGHTA, CDR2 FQGNSA. J lost 1 base, V lost 5 bases, and 12 bases had no gene match. DNA of the CDR3: TGTGCCAGCAGCGGCCTCTTGGGGGGGACGGGCACAGATACGCAGTATTTT. It translates to CASSGLLGGTGTDTQYF.

V usage is TRBV29-1 and J usage is TRBJ2-7; D tentatively fits TRBD1 or TRBD2 (7 bases each). Per germline, CDR1 SQVTM and CDR2 ANQGSEA. This CDR3 has 12 amino acids. V dropped 7 bases and J dropped 12 bases, with 22 bases sitting between them. The CDR3 coding sequence is TGCAGCGCAGCGGGGACAGCCACCCATCGGTACTTC. Translated: CSAAGTATHRYF.

V and J are TRBV3-1 and TRBJ1-1; D perhaps matches TRBD1 (5 bases). With 5 bases removed from V and 7 bases from J, the gap between germline ends came to 38 bases. Germline V lookup: CDR1 LGHDT, CDR2 YNNKEL (reference sequence). The CDR3 loop spans 21 amino acids. CDR3 region: CASSSKRWPFRERDKWGEAFF. The CDR3, as DNA: TGTGCCAGCAGCTCAAAGAGGTGGCCGTTCAGGGAAAGAGACAAATGGGGTGAAGCTTTCTTT.

The V call is TRBV27, the J call TRBJ2-1, with a weak D call TRBD2 (5 bases). CDR1 MNHEY and CDR2 SMNVEV come from the germline V gene (reference sequence). CDR3 length: 14 residues. Trimming removed 3 bases from V and 8 bases from J, with 14 bases in between. The CDR3 DNA reads TGTGCCAGCAGTTTGTCCGCTAGCACGGATGAGCAGTTCTTC. It encodes CASSLSASTDEQFF.

This clonotype was recorded a few times. The chain couples TRBV6-6 to TRBJ1-2; D ambiguous. CDR1 and CDR2 from the germline V gene are MNHNY and SVGAGI (reference sequence). Trimming left V 2 bases short and J 2 bases short, with 12 bases between. This CDR3 has 15 amino acids. CDR3 amino acids: CASSYSSLTNYGYTF. CDR3 nucleotides: TGTGCCAGCAGTTACAGTAGCTTAACCAACTATGGCTACACCTTC.

This clonotype was seen a handful of times. The chain recombines TRBV7-7 with TRBJ2-2, with 10 positions matching TRBD1. V lost 5 bases to trimming and J lost 6 bases; unmatched junction nucleotides: 3. Germline V gene data show CDR1 as SSHAT and CDR2 as FNYEAQ (reference sequence). The CDR3 loop spans 14 amino acids. The CDR3 coding sequence is TGTGCCAGCAGCAAGGACAGGGGGTCCGGGGAGCTGTTTTTT. Translated, it gives CASSKDRGSGELFF.

As concerns this clonotype: A read error may account for a junction end that differs from germline. CDR3 nucleotide sequence: TGTGCCAGCAGTGTAGCGGGAGTGACCTACAATGAGCAGTTCTTC. It translates to CASSVAGVTYNEQFF. V usage is TRBV12-3 or TRBV12-4 and J usage is TRBJ2-1, with 9 bases aligning to TRBD2. The CDR3 is 15 amino acids.

The gene calls are TRBV20-1 and TRBJ1-2, with TRBD1 identical over 8 bases. Germline-derived CDR1 and CDR2 are DFQATT and SNEGSKA (reference sequence). The V gene end was trimmed by 5 bases and the J gene end by 3 bases; junction bases not matched to a gene: 8. This CDR3 contains 14 residues. CDR3 nucleotides: TGCAGTGCTGCAGGGGGCGGATCCGACTATGGCTACACCTTC. It specifies CSAAGGGSDYGYTF.

This clonotype was observed many times. The chain uses TRBV20-1 and TRBJ2-7; 14 bases match TRBD2. Unmatched junction bases numbered 9, after V lost 1 base and J lost 4 bases. Germline V gene lookup returns CDR1 DFQATT and CDR2 SNEGSKA (reference sequence). The CDR3 totals 17 residues. The CDR3 is CSARGERTSGRWYEQYF. The CDR3 DNA is TGCAGTGCTAGAGGTGAAAGGACTAGCGGGAGGTGGTACGAGCAGTACTTC.

The chain combines TRBV18 with TRBJ2-7; D remains unclear. This CDR3 has 14 amino acids. V was pared by 0 bases and J by 3 bases, with 9 bases between. The germline V gene has CDR1 KGHSH and CDR2 LQKENI. The CDR3 is CASSPPGRGYEQYF. The CDR3, as DNA: TGTGCCAGCTCACCACCCGGACGAGGCTACGAGCAGTACTTC.